This entry is about one T cell receptor beta chain. Its antigen is as yet unknown. Distinct nucleotide sequences in the sample also encode this CDR3. Deletions cut 0 bases from V and 4 bases from J, with 7 bases between. The CDR3 runs to 13 residues. The germline V gene has CDR1 SGDLS and CDR2 YYNGEE. This specimen comes from a study of shared clonotypes between healthy human individuals. Findings and limits, study-wide: The authors sampled blood alone, and tissue repertoires likely differ.

Each sorted subset replicate got 200 ng genomic DNA, 25,000 to 35,000 genomes. The repertoire was sequenced with immunoSEQ multiplex PCR; TCRdb's copy has only in-frame clones and lacks some. The data contain about 2 million clones, 85% to 95% of them singletons. The chain employs TRBV9 and TRBJ2-5; D gene uncertain. The sequencing sample was made of naive CD4+ T cells sorted from blood. Subset indicated: CD45RA+ positively selected. The receptor was derived from a man younger than 35 in good health. CDR3 in amino acids: CASSVGLAETQYF. The CDR3, as DNA: TGTGCCAGCAGCGTAGGATTAGCAGAGACCCAGTACTTC.